The TCR beta chain described here comes from a study of CD8 T cells in Susac syndrome. Study findings and constraints: The study recognized that the number of individuals in its TCR sequencing and HLA analysis was relatively small. Susac syndrome CD8+ repertoires were clonally expanded, most strongly in CD8+ TEMRA cells.

Random hexamers served to reverse transcribe roughly 0.5 to 1 ug RNA. Amplification of TCR beta CDR3 spanned 54 Vbeta and 13 Jbeta via immunoSEQ multiplex PCR. TCRdb processed the immunoSEQ multiplex PCR reads anew with MiXCR; each CDR3 protein has one entry. Of 95,000 to 150,000 distinct CDR3 sequences listed, around 94% are singletons. This clonotype appeared a single time. Its antigen is unknown. V gave up 5 bases and J gave up 7 bases, with 15 bases separating them. Germline CDR1 LNHNV, CDR2 YYDKDF (reference sequence). The CDR3 is 14 residues long. The chain employs TRBV15 and TRBJ2-1; a weak D match, TRBD2 (7 bases). This TCR came from a human donor with Susac syndrome. Sequences were obtained from CD8+ T cells from PBMCs. Written as DNA, the CDR3 is TGTGCCACCAGCGGCTCCAGGGGAGGGAATGAGCAGTTCTTC. Its translation: CATSGSRGGNEQFF.